These 26 T cell receptor beta chains were all obtained from the same sample, sequenced in a study of blood T cell repertoires in COVID-19. Profiled with immunoSEQ multiplex PCR; TCRdb holds only in-frame clones, not every one. The sample lists over 200,000 clones, about four fifths occurring once. Sequenced material: peripheral blood. The source is a woman aged 50 to 60 with active or convalescent COVID-19.

The V call is TRBV6-5, the J call TRBJ1-3; no definite D call. Germline V gene lookup returns CDR1 MNHEY and CDR2 SVGAGI. The CDR3 length is 14 residues. The V end was cut by 11 bases, the J end by 2 bases, with 16 bases between. As DNA, the CDR3 is TGTGCCGGATCACAGTATTACGCTGGAAACACCATATATTTT. Translated: CAGSQYYAGNTIYF.

This clone has a single count. This chain's CDR3 is CASSLGGRQRGNTEAFF. The CDR3 bases are TGTGCCAGCAGCTTGGGGGGCCGACAGAGAGGGAACACTGAAGCTTTCTTT. J is TRBJ1-1 and V is TRBV5-4; D possibly corresponds to TRBD1 (5 bases). This CDR3 is 17 amino acids long. CDR1 is SGHNT, CDR2 YYREEE, per germline (reference sequence). V was cut by 0 bases and J by 1 base, with 16 bases left in between. Looking up the rest from reference TRBV5-4 and TRBJ1-1 gives the full variable domain: ETGVTQSPTHLIKTRGQQVTLRCSSQSGHNTVSWYQQALGQGPQFIFQYYREEENGRGNFPPRFSGLQFPNYSSELNVNALELDDSALYLCASSLGGRQRGNTEAFFGQGTRLTVV.

The chain joins TRBV5-1 to TRBJ2-2; a weak D match, TRBD1 (6 bases). The V and J ends lost 5 bases and 0 bases respectively, with 8 bases between them. The CDR3 extends over 14 amino acids. Germline CDR1 SGHRS, CDR2 YFSETQ. The CDR3 protein is CASSRQANTGELFF. CDR3 DNA sequence: TGCGCCAGCAGTAGACAGGCGAACACCGGGGAGCTGTTTTTT.

The chain is built from TRBV15 and TRBJ2-3, with 9 nucleotides matching TRBD2. J was trimmed by 4 bases and V by 2 bases; bases with no gene match: 7. Germline V lookup: CDR1 LNHNV, CDR2 YYDKDF (reference sequence). The CDR3 loop spans 16 amino acids. CDR3 sequence: CATSRQGGGAADTQYF. CDR3 nucleotide sequence: TGTGCCACCAGCAGACAAGGCGGGGGGGCGGCAGATACGCAGTATTTT.

The V and J genes are TRBV5-4 and TRBJ2-3, with D possibly matching TRBD2 (6 bases). V was clipped by 4 bases and J by 3 bases, with 18 bases between them. This CDR3 has 16 residues. CDR1 and CDR2 (germline): SGHNT, YYREEE (reference sequence). The CDR3 region has the DNA TGTGCCAGCAGCCCTAGCGTCGGGTCGGCAACAGATACGCAGTATTTT. Translating it yields CASSPSVGSATDTQYF.

V usage is TRBV19 and J usage is TRBJ2-2; 12 bases are shared with TRBD2. Germline V lookup: CDR1 LNHDA, CDR2 SQIVND (reference sequence). There are 22 residues in the CDR3. J lost 4 bases, V lost 4 bases, and 22 bases had no gene match. The CDR3 loop reads CASSTQSRGIRLAGGLTGELFF. Here the CDR3 DNA reads TGTGCCAGTAGTACCCAGTCAAGGGGAATAAGGCTAGCGGGGGGGCTCACCGGGGAGCTGTTTTTT.

The gene calls are TRBV6-6 and TRBJ1-1; 7 bases agree with TRBD1. The CDR3 is 17 residues long. The V gene's germline CDR1 is MNHNY and CDR2 SVGAGI (reference sequence). Trimming removed 5 bases from V and 4 bases from J; junction bases left unmatched: 16. The CDR3 spells CASSLRNRGELSTEAFF. In DNA, the CDR3 is TGTGCCAGCAGTCTAAGAAACAGGGGCGAACTATCCACTGAAGCTTTCTTT.

V gene TRBV5-6 combines with J gene TRBJ1-6, with D tentatively TRBD1 (5 bases). Trimming removed 3 bases at V and 7 bases at J, with 11 bases between. This CDR3 comprises 14 residues. Germline-derived CDR1 and CDR2 are SGHDT and YYEEEE. CDR3 coding DNA: TGTGCCAGCAGCTCGGGACTCCGGAATTCACCCCTCCACTTT. Its protein product is CASSSGLRNSPLHF.

This chain joins TRBV5-5 and TRBJ2-5; 7 bases are a match to TRBD1. Looked up from germline, CDR1 is SGHKS and CDR2 is YYEKEE (reference sequence). The CDR3 is 13 residues long. The V gene end was trimmed by 2 bases and the J gene end by 4 bases; junction bases not matched to a gene: 2. CDR3 residues: CASSFYRGETQYF. CDR3 bases: TGTGCCAGCAGCTTTTACAGGGGAGAGACCCAGTACTTC. Full variable domain (outside the CDR3, taken from reference TRBV5-5 and TRBJ2-5): DAGVTQSPTHLIKTRGQQVTLRCSPISGHKSVSWYQQVLGQGPQFIFQYYEKEERGRGNFPDRFSARQFPNYSSELNVNALLLGDSALYLCASSFYRGETQYFGPGTRLLVL.

The J gene is TRBJ2-7, the V gene TRBV28, with D tentatively TRBD1 (5 bases). With 2 bases removed from V and 6 bases from J, the gap between germline ends came to 17 bases. This CDR3 has 15 amino acids. Germline lookup yields CDR1 MDHEN and CDR2 SYDVKM. CDR3 residues: CASSLRATATGEQYV. Written as DNA, the CDR3 is TGTGCCAGCAGTTTAAGGGCGACAGCCACCGGCGAGCAGTACGTC.

The V gene is TRBV25-1, the J gene TRBJ1-2; 8 bases match TRBD1. Germline values: CDR1 MGHDK, CDR2 SYGVNS. The CDR3 is 14 amino acids. Trimming cost V 6 bases and J 4 bases; bases outside gene matches: 7. In DNA, the CDR3 is TGTGCCAGCAGCAGACCAGGGACAGGCTATGGCTACACCTTC. It translates to CASSRPGTGYGYTF.

There are a few counts of this clone. This chain links TRBV6-1 with TRBJ2-3; TRBD2 matches at 12 bases. The CDR3 runs 16 residues. V dropped 0 bases and J dropped 4; count of bases not matched to a gene: 2. Looked up from germline, CDR1 is MNHNS and CDR2 is SASEGT. CDR3 region: CASSEALAGGPDTQYF. The CDR3 DNA reads as TGTGCCAGCAGTGAAGCGCTAGCGGGGGGGCCAGATACGCAGTATTTT.

The count of this clone is one. V gene TRBV5-1 combines with J gene TRBJ2-7; possibly TRBD2 for D (5 bases). Trimming shortened V by 0 bases and J by 1 base, and 8 bases separated the two germline ends. The CDR3 is made up of 14 amino acids. Germline V gene lookup returns CDR1 SGHRS and CDR2 YFSETQ. The DNA of the CDR3 is TGCGCCAGCAGCTTGGTCGGGGATTCCTACGAGCAGTACGTC. Protein sequence: CASSLVGDSYEQYV.

This clone was counted once. The chain joins TRBV11-2 to TRBJ1-1; D is unresolved. Germline V CDR1 and CDR2: SGHAT, FQNNGV. V lost 2 bases to trimming and J lost 0 bases, with 4 bases between them. The CDR3 length is 13 residues. CDR3 sequence (DNA): TGTGCCAGCAGCTTATACATGAACACTGAAGCTTTCTTT. Protein: CASSLYMNTEAFF.

This chain joins TRBV5-4 and TRBJ1-3; 12 bases are shared with TRBD1. This CDR3 contains 18 residues. CDR1 is SGHNT, CDR2 YYREEE, per germline (reference sequence). With V trimmed by 3 bases and J by 0 bases, 7 bases remained unmatched. CDR3 loop: CASSSRDRGRSSGNTIYF. The CDR3 region has the DNA TGTGCCAGCAGCTCCCGGGACAGGGGGCGAAGCTCTGGAAACACCATATATTTT. The variable domain in full, completed from reference TRBV5-4 and TRBJ1-3, reads ETGVTQSPTHLIKTRGQQVTLRCSSQSGHNTVSWYQQALGQGPQFIFQYYREEENGRGNFPPRFSGLQFPNYSSELNVNALELDDSALYLCASSSRDRGRSSGNTIYFGEGSWLTVV.

This clone was counted once. The rearrangement links TRBV6-1 to TRBJ2-5; TRBD2 aligns across 8 bases. J lost 7 bases, V lost 0 bases, and 10 bases had no gene match. This CDR3 is 16 amino acids long. The germline CDR1 and CDR2 sequences are MNHNS and SASEGT. Here the CDR3 reads CASSEAVAGSQGTQYF. DNA for the CDR3: TGTGCCAGCAGTGAAGCGGTAGCGGGATCCCAGGGGACCCAGTACTTC.

This rearrangement joins TRBV29-1 to TRBJ2-7, with D maybe TRBD2 (6 bases). Per germline, CDR1 SQVTM and CDR2 ANQGSEA. The ends were cut back, 3 bases at V and 7 bases at J, with 19 bases in the middle. CDR3 length: 14 amino acids. The CDR3 region is CSVDGDLEGIEQYF. CDR3 DNA: TGCAGCGTTGACGGGGACCTGGAGGGGATTGAGCAGTACTTC.

The rearrangement uses TRBV6-5 and TRBJ1-3; D call uncertain. Germline CDR1 and CDR2: MNHEY and SVGAGI. Trimming cost V 6 bases and J 0 bases, with 6 bases left between them. The CDR3 covers 13 residues. CDR3 protein: CASSRYSGNTIYF. DNA of the CDR3: TGTGCCAGCAGCCGGTACTCTGGAAACACCATATATTTT.

The rearrangement uses TRBV5-4 and TRBJ1-6; tentative D call: TRBD1 (6 bases). This CDR3 contains 14 residues. Germline values: CDR1 SGHNT, CDR2 YYREEE (reference sequence). With 4 bases removed from V and 4 bases from J, the gap between germline ends came to 9 bases. The CDR3 loop is CASSQTGYNSPLHF. The CDR3 coding sequence is TGTGCCAGCAGCCAGACAGGTTATAATTCACCCCTCCACTTT.

The chain uses TRBV6-1 and TRBJ1-5; D is perhaps TRBD1 (5 bases). There are 16 residues in the CDR3. The V gene lost 2 bases and the J gene lost 2 bases, with 13 bases spanning the gap. Germline CDR1 is MNHNS and CDR2 is SASEGT. DNA for the CDR3: TGTGCCAGCAGTGAATGGGCAGGGAAGGGCAATCAGCCCCAGCATTTT. Residues: CASSEWAGKGNQPQHF.

The chain combines TRBV29-1 with TRBJ2-5; weak D call: TRBD2 (6 bases). V was clipped by 4 bases and J by 4 bases, with 10 bases between them. The length of the CDR3 is 12 residues. CDR1 SQVTM and CDR2 ANQGSEA come from the germline V gene. CDR3 sequence: CSVAGGGETQYF. CDR3 nucleotide sequence: TGCAGCGTTGCTGGGGGAGGAGAGACCCAGTACTTC. The full variable domain, completed using reference TRBV29-1 and TRBJ2-5, is SAVISQKPSRDICQRGTSLTIQCQVDSQVTMMFWYRQQPGQSLTLIATANQGSEATYESGFVIDKFPISRPNLTFSTLTVSNMSPEDSSIYLCSVAGGGETQYFGPGTRLLVL.

The rearrangement uses TRBV6-5 and TRBJ2-7; no clear D gene. The CDR3 extends over 15 amino acids. V was clipped by 0 bases and J by 3 bases, with 12 bases between them. Germline V gives CDR1 MNHEY, CDR2 SVGAGI. The CDR3, as DNA: TGTGCCAGCAGTTACTCGCCCCAGAAAAACTACGAGCAGTACTTC. This sequence encodes CASSYSPQKNYEQYF.

CDR3 nucleotides: TGTGCAAGTCGCCGGGGACAGGGGGACGATCAGCCCCAGCATTTT. It specifies CASRRGQGDDQPQHF. This sequence joins TRBV12-2 and TRBJ1-5; the table's TRBD1 call for D was not verified on the DNA. TRBV12-2 is tagged as a pseudogene. The CDR3 contains 15 residues.

V and J are TRBV5-4 and TRBJ1-1; perhaps TRBD1 as D (6 bases). Trimming removed 4 bases from V and 11 bases from J, with 15 bases in between. CDR3 size: 12 residues. Germline CDR1 is SGHNT and CDR2 is YYREEE (reference sequence). CDR3 bases: TGTGCCAGCAGCGTAGGACAGACCCTGGCTTTCTTT. Translation gives CASSVGQTLAFF.

The rearrangement uses TRBV12-3 or TRBV12-4 and TRBJ1-4, with D unclear. Trimming took off 7 bases at V and 3 bases at J, with 9 bases between the two ends. There are 13 residues in the CDR3. CDR3 region: CASMEGSNEKLFF. CDR3 nucleotides: TGTGCCAGCATGGAGGGCTCTAATGAAAAACTGTTTTTT.

This chain joins TRBV18 and TRBJ1-1; 7 bases map to TRBD1. Trimming cost V 3 bases and J 4 bases; bases outside gene matches: 8. The CDR3 extends over 15 amino acids. CDR1 KGHSH and CDR2 LQKENI come from the germline V gene. CDR3 residues: CASSPQGQVGTEAFF. The CDR3 DNA is TGTGCCAGCTCACCGCAAGGACAGGTCGGCACTGAAGCTTTCTTT.